Listed below are T cell receptor beta chains from one sample, sequenced in a study of beta chain features in type 1 diabetes. The protocol was immunoSEQ multiplex PCR, while the TCRdb copy is restricted to in-frame clones and leaves out a portion. Of about 360,000 clones detected, roughly an eighth appear once; the ten largest clones hold around 0.01%. The sequenced sample was naive CD4+ T cells from blood. The receptor set was obtained from a woman aged 18-29 years with type 1 diabetes. The CDR3 runs from the conserved cysteine through the conserved F or W. D genes are given only for firm matches. Size is omitted from some rows. Given values are once, few, many or a class for expanded clones.

abundance,j_gene,v_gene,d_gene,CDR3nt,CDR3aa
-,TRBJ1-1,TRBV7-9,-,TGTGCCAGCAGCTCCCTACGGACCCTGAGGGGGACTGAAGCTTTCTTT,CASSSLRTLRGTEAFF
few,TRBJ2-5,TRBV5-1,TRBD2,TGCGCCAGCAGCCCCGGCGGGAGGGCCAGGGAGACCCAGTACTTC,CASSPGGRARETQYF
-,TRBJ2-5,TRBV7-9,TRBD2,TGTGCCAGCAGCCGGACTAGCGGCCTCCAAGAGACCCAGTACTTC,CASSRTSGLQETQYF
few,TRBJ1-5,TRBV15,-,TGTGCCACCAGCAGAGAACTGGGCCGGGACAATCAGCCCCAGCATTTT,CATSRELGRDNQPQHF
few,TRBJ2-7,TRBV28,TRBD2,TGTGCCAGCAGTTCCGGGACTAGCGGAATCTACGAGCAGTACTTC,CASSSGTSGIYEQYF
few,TRBJ2-1,TRBV18,TRBD2,TGTGCCACCGGAAGACTTAGCGGGAGATACAATGAGCAGTTCTTC,CATGRLSGRYNEQFF
few,TRBJ1-2,TRBV4-3,TRBD1,TGCGCCAGCAGCCACCAGGAGGGGGCAGGGAGCGGCTACACCTTC,CASSHQEGAGSGYTF
-,TRBJ2-1,TRBV18,TRBD2,TGTGCCAGCTCGCCCGGGACTAGCGGGTGGAATGAGCAGTTCTTC,CASSPGTSGWNEQFF
few,TRBJ2-7,TRBV14,TRBD1,TGTGCCAGCAGCCCGACACGCGGGGACAGGGGTTACGAGCAGTACTTC,CASSPTRGDRGYEQYF
-,TRBJ1-5,TRBV5-5,-,TGTGCCAGCAGTGACGCGGGCCACACGGGGGGCAATCAGCCCCAGCATTTT,CASSDAGHTGGNQPQHF
few,TRBJ2-3,TRBV5-1,TRBD2,TGCGCCAGCAGCGGGGAGGGCCGGGCAGATACGCAGTATTTT,CASSGEGRADTQYF
-,TRBJ1-2,TRBV28,-,TGTGCCAGCAGTTTATCGCAGGGGCCCTATGGCTACACCTTC,CASSLSQGPYGYTF
-,TRBJ2-5,TRBV2,-,TGTGCCAGCAGTGAAGTCCCGAGGGAGACCCAGTACTTC,CASSEVPRETQYF
-,TRBJ2-1,TRBV4-3,-,TGCGCCAGCAGGGCTGGTAGAGAGGCCCCCTACAATGAGCAGTTCTTC,CASRAGREAPYNEQFF
few,TRBJ1-1,TRBV18,-,TGTGCCAGCTCACCAGTGGCAGGGGATGCAGCTTTCTTT,CASSPVAGDAAFF
-,TRBJ2-1,TRBV28,TRBD2,TGTGCCAGCAGGAGCGGGGTCTCCTACAATGAGCAGTTCTTC,CASRSGVSYNEQFF
few,TRBJ2-7,TRBV7-2,TRBD2,TGTGCCAGCAGCCTGCCGGGGGGGCCCGGCGAGCAGTACTTC,CASSLPGGPGEQYF
-,TRBJ1-4,TRBV5-4,TRBD1,TGTGCCAGCAGCTTGGTTGGGGGACAGGGCACGTCGGGAAAACTGTTTTTT,CASSLVGGQGTSGKLFF
-,TRBJ2-1,TRBV5-1,-,TGCGCCAGCAGCCGTGACCCTCTAGGATACAATGAGCAGTTCTTC,CASSRDPLGYNEQFF
few,TRBJ2-5,TRBV28,-,TGTGCCAGCAGTCCCCCGGGGAGACAAGAGACCCAGTACTTC,CASSPPGRQETQYF
few,TRBJ2-3,TRBV7-9,-,TGTGCCAGCAGCTTCCCGGGACAAGAAGCAGCAGATACGCAGTATTTT,CASSFPGQEAADTQYF
-,TRBJ1-6,TRBV7-2,-,TGTGCCAGCAGCTTAGCTGGGGCAGACCTAAGCTCCTATAATTCACCCCTCCACTTT,CASSLAGADLSSYNSPLHF
few,TRBJ2-5,TRBV5-6,-,TGTGCCAGCAGCAACCAAGGTGGGTCAGGAGAGACCCAGTACTTC,CASSNQGGSGETQYF
few,TRBJ2-1,TRBV9,TRBD2,TGTGCCAGCAGCGGATTTAGCGGGAGAACGGGTAATGAGCAGTTCTTC,CASSGFSGRTGNEQFF
few,TRBJ1-2,TRBV15,TRBD1,TGTGCCACCAGCGTCCGGGACAGGGGAAAGAGAGGCTATGGCTACACCTTC,CATSVRDRGKRGYGYTF
-,TRBJ2-5,TRBV4-1,TRBD2,TGCGCCAGCAGCCGAATGACTAGCGGGAGTTCTGAGACCCAGTACTTC,CASSRMTSGSSETQYF